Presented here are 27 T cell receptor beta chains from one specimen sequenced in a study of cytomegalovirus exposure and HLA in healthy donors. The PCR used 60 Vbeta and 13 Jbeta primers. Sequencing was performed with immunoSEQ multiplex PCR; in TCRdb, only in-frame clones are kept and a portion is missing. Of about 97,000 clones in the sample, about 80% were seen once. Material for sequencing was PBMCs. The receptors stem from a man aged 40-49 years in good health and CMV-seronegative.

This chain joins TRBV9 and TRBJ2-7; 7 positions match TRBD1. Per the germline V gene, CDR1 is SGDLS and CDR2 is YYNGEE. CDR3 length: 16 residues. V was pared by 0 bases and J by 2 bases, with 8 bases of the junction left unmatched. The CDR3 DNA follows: TGTGCCAGCAGCGTAGAAGGGGGCAGTATCGCCTACGAGCAGTACTTC. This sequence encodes CASSVEGGSIAYEQYF.

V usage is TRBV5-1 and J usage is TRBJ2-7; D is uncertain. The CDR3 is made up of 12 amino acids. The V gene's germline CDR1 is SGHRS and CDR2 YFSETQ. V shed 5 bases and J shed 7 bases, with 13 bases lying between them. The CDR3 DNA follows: TGCGCCAGCAGTTCCCCCCCCGGGGAGCAGTACTTC. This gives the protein CASSSPPGEQYF.

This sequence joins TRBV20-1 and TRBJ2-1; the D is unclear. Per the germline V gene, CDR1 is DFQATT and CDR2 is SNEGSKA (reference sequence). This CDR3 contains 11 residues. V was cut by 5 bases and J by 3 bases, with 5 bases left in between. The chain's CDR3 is CSAPVYNEQFF. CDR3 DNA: TGCAGTGCTCCCGTCTACAATGAGCAGTTCTTC.

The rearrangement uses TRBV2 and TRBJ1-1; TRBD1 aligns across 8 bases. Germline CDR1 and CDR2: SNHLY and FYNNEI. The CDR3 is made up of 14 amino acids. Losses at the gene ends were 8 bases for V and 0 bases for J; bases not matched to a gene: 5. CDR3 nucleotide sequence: TGTGCCAGCGGGACGACAGGGGTGAACACTGAAGCTTTCTTT. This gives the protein CASGTTGVNTEAFF.

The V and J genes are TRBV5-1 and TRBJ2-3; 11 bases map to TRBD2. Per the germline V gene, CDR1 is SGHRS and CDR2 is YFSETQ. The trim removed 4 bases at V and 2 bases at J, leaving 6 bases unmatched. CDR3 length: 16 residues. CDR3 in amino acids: CASSDPSGGNTDTQYF. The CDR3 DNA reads TGCGCCAGCAGCGACCCTAGCGGGGGGAACACAGATACGCAGTATTTT.

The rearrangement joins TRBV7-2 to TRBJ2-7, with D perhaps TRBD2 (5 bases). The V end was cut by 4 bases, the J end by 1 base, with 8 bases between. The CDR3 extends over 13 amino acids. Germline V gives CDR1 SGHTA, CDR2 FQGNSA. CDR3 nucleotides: TGTGCCAGCAGCTCGACTACGTCCTACGAGCAGTACGTC. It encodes CASSSTTSYEQYV.

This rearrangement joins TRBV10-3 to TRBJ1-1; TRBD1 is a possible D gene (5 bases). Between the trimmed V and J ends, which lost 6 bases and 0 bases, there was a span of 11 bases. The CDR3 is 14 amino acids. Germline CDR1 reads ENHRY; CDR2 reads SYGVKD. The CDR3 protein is CAIRRTDMNTEAFF. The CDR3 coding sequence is TGTGCCATCAGGAGGACGGACATGAACACTGAAGCTTTCTTT.

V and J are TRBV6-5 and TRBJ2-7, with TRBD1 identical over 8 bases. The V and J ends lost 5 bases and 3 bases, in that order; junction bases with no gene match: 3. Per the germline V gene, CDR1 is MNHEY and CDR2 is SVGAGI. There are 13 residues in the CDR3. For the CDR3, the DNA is TGTGCCAGCAGTCTAGACAGGGGCTACGAGCAGTACTTC. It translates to CASSLDRGYEQYF.

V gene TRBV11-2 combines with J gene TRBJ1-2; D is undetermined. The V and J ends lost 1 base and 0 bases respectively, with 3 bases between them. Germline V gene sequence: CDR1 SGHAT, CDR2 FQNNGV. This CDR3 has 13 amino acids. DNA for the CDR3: TGTGCCAGCAGCTTAGGGCCTAACTATGGCTACACCTTC. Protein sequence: CASSLGPNYGYTF.

The CDR3 DNA is TGTGCCAGCAGCCGGGACTCTGGAAACACCATATATTTT. Translating it yields CASSRDSGNTIYF. The chain carries TRBV7-2 and TRBJ1-3; the D is unclear. Germline CDR1 is SGHTA and CDR2 is FQGNSA. The CDR3 spans 13 residues. Deletions cut 5 bases from V and 0 bases from J, with 5 bases between.

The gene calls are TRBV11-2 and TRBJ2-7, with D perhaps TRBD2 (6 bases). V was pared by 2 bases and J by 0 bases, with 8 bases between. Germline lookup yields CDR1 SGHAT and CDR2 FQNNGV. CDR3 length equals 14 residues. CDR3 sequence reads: CASSLRDSSYEQYF. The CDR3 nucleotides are TGTGCCAGCAGCTTAAGGGACTCCTCCTACGAGCAGTACTTC.

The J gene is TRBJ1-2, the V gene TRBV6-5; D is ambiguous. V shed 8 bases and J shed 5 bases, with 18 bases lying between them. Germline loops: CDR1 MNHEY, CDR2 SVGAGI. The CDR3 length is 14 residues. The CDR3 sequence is CASRYGDKYYGYTF. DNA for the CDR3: TGTGCCAGCCGCTACGGTGACAAGTATTATGGCTACACCTTC.

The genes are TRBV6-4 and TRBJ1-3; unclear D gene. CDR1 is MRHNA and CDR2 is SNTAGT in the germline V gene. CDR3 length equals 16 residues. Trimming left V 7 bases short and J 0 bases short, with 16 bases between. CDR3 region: CASTPHRLNSGNTIYF. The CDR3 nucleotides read TGTGCCAGCACCCCCCACAGATTAAACTCTGGAAACACCATATATTTT.

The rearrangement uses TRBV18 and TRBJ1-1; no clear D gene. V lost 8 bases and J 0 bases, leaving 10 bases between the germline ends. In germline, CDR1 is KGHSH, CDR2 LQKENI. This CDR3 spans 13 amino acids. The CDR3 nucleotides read TGTGCCAGCATCTCTAATCTGAACACTGAAGCTTTCTTT. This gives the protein CASISNLNTEAFF. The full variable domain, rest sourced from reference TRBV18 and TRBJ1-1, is NAGVMQNPRHLVRRRGQEARLRCSPMKGHSHVYWYRQLPEEGLKFMVYLQKENIIDESGMPKERFSAEFPKEGPSILRIQQVVRGDSAAYFCASISNLNTEAFFGQGTRLTVV.

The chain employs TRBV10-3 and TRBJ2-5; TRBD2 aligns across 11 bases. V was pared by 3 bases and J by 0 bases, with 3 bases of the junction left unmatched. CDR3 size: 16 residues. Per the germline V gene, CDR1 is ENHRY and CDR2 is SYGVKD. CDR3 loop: CAISELAGAYQETQYF. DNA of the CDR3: TGTGCCATCAGTGAACTAGCGGGGGCGTACCAAGAGACCCAGTACTTC.

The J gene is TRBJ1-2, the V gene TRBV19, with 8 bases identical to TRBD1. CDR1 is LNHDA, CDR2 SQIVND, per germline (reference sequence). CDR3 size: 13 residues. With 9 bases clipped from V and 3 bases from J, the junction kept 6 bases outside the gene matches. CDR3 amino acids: CASLDRGDYGYTF. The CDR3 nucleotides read TGTGCCAGCCTCGACAGGGGAGACTATGGCTACACCTTC.

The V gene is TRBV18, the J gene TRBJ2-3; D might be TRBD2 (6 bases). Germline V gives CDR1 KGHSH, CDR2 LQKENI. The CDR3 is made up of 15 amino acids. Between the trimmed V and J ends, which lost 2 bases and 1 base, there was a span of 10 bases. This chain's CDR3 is CASSPVQRGTDTQYF. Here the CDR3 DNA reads TGTGCCAGCTCACCAGTTCAGCGGGGCACAGATACGCAGTATTTT.

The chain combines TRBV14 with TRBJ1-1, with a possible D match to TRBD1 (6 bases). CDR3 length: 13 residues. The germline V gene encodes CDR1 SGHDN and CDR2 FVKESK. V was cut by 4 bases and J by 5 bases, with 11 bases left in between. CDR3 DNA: TGTGCCAGCAGCCGAACTCAGGGGACTGAAGCTTTCTTT. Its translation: CASSRTQGTEAFF.

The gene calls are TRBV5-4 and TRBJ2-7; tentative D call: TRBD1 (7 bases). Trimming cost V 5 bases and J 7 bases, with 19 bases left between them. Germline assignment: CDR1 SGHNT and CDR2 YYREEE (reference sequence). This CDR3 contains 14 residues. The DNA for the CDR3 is TGTGCCAGCAGTCAGGGGGGTGGTGGTCGGGAGCAGTACGTC. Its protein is CASSQGGGGREQYV.

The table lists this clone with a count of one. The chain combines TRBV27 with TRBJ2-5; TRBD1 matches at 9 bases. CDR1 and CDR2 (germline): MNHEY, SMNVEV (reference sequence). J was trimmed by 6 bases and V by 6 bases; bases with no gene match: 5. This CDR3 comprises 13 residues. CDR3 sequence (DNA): TGTGCCAGCAGGATGGACAGGGGTAAGACCCAGTACTTC. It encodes CASRMDRGKTQYF.

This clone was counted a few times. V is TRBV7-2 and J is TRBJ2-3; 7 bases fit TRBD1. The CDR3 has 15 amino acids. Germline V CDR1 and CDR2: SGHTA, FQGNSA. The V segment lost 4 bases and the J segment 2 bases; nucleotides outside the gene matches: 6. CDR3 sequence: CASSWSGQITDTQYF. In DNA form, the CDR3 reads TGTGCCAGCAGCTGGTCGGGACAGATCACAGATACGCAGTATTTT.

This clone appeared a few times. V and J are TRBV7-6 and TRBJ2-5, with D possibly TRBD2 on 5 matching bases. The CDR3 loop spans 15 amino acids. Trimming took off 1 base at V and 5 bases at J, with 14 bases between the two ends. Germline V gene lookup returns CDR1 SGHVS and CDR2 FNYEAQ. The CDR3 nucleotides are TGTGCCAGCAGCTTAGTACCGTCTAGCAGGGAGACCCAGTACTTC. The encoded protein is CASSLVPSSRETQYF.

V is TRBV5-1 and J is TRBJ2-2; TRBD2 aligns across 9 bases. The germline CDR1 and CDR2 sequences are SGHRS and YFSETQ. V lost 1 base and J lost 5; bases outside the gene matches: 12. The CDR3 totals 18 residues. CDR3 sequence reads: CASSLREAGGVGTGELFF. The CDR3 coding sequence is TGCGCCAGCAGCTTGAGGGAAGCGGGGGGAGTTGGAACCGGGGAGCTGTTTTTT.

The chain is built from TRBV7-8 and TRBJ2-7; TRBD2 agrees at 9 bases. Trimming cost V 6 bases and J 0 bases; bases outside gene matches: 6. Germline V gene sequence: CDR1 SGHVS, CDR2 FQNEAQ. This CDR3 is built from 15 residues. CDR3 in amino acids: CASSLSGGSSYEQYF. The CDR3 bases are TGTGCCAGCAGTCTGAGCGGGGGGAGCTCCTACGAGCAGTACTTC.

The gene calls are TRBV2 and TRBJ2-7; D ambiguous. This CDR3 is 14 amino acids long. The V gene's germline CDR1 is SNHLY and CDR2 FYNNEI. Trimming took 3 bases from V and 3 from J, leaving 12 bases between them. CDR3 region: CASSDPSVYYEQYF. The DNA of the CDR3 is TGTGCCAGCAGTGACCCCAGCGTATACTACGAGCAGTACTTC.

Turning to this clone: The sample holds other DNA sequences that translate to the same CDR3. For the CDR3, the DNA is TGTGCTAGTGGTTTGGGGGAGAGGGGGAAGCAGTACTTC. Amino acid sequence: CASGLGERGKQYF. V and J are TRBV12-5 and TRBJ2-7, with D maybe TRBD1 (6 bases). The germline V and J ends were trimmed by 1 base and 8 bases, with 12 bases remaining between them. The germline V gene encodes CDR1 LGHNT and CDR2 FRNRAP. The CDR3 loop spans 13 amino acids.

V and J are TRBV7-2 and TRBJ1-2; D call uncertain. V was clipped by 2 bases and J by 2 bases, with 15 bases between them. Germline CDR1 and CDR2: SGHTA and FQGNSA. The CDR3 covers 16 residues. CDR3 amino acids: CASSLMRDATNYGYTF. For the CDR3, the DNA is TGTGCCAGCAGCTTAATGCGGGATGCGACGAACTATGGCTACACCTTC.